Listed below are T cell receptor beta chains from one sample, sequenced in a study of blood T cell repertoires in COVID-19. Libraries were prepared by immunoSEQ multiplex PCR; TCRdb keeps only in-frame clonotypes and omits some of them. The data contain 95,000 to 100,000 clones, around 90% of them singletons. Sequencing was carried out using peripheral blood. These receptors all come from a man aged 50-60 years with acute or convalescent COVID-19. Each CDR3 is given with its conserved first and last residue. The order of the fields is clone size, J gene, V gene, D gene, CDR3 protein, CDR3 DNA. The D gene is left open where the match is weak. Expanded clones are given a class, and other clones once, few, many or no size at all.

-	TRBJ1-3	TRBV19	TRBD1	CASSDRGFGNTIYF	TGTGCCAGTTCGGACAGGGGTTTTGGAAACACCATATATTTT
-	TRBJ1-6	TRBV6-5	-	CASSYRPGTTNSPLHF	TGTGCCAGCAGTTACCGACCAGGGACAACAAATTCACCCCTCCACTTT
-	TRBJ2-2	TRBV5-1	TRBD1	CASRDRVNTGELFF	TGCGCCAGCAGGGACAGGGTAAACACCGGGGAGCTGTTTTTT
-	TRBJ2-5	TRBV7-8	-	CASSPRRGQETQYF	TGTGCCAGCAGCCCACGGAGGGGTCAAGAGACCCAGTACTTC
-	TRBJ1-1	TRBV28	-	CASSRNTEAFF	TGTGCCAGCAGCAGGAACACTGAAGCTTTCTTT
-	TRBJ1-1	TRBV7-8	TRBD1	CASSKDRVNTEAFF	TGTGCCAGCAGCAAGGACAGGGTGAACACTGAAGCTTTCTTT
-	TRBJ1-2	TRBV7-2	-	CASSLGGLANYGYTF	TGTGCCAGCAGCTTAGGGGGCCTCGCTAACTATGGCTACACCTTC
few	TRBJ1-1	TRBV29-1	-	CSVEGTGNTEAFF	TGCAGCGTTGAGGGAACGGGAAACACTGAAGCTTTCTTT
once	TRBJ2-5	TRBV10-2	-	CASSGRSPETQYF	TGCGCCAGCAGTGGACGGAGCCCGGAGACCCAGTACTTC
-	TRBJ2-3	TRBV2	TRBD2	CASNQRGGQDTQYF	TGTGCCAGCAACCAGCGGGGGGGCCAGGATACGCAGTATTTT
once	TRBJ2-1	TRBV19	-	CASKEGPNNEQFF	TGTGCCAGTAAGGAGGGACCCAACAATGAGCAGTTCTTC
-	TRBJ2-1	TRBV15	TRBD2	CATSRLEGRGLLNNEQFF	TGTGCCACCAGCAGACTCGAGGGCCGGGGACTACTTAACAATGAGCAGTTCTTC
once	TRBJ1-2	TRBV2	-	CASRSGTPNYGYTF	TGTGCCAGCAGGAGCGGGACACCGAACTATGGCTACACCTTC
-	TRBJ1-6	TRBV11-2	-	CASSSPAKPLHF	TGTGCCAGCAGCTCCCCTGCTAAACCCCTCCACTTT
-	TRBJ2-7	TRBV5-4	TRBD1	CASRSTHTGASEQYF	TGTGCCAGCAGATCAACTCATACAGGGGCCTCCGAGCAGTACTTC
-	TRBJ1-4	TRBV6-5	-	CASSYVIDEKLFF	TGTGCCAGCAGTTACGTAATAGATGAAAAACTGTTTTTT
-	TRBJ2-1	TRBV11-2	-	CASSLERKPYNEQFF	TGTGCCAGCAGCTTAGAGAGGAAGCCCTACAATGAGCAGTTCTTC
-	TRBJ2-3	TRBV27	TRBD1	CASSKNRDSSGTDTQYF	TGTGCCAGCAGTAAAAACCGGGACAGCTCAGGCACAGATACGCAGTATTTT
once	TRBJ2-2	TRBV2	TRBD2	CASSDWTSDRSGELFF	TGTGCCAGCAGTGACTGGACTAGCGATAGGAGCGGGGAGCTGTTTTTT
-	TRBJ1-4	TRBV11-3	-	CASSLASNEKLFF	TGTGCCAGCAGCTTAGCATCTAATGAAAAACTGTTTTTT
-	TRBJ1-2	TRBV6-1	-	CASSEASWGTYYGYTF	TGTGCCAGCAGTGAAGCAAGTTGGGGGACATATTATGGCTACACCTTC
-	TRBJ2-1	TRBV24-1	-	CATSDPRTKNEQFF	TGTGCCACCAGTGACCCTCGGACTAAAAATGAGCAGTTCTTC
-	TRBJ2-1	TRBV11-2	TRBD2	CASRAAGGEQFF	TGTGCCAGCAGGGCGGCGGGGGGGGAGCAGTTCTTC
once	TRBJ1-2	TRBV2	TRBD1	CASSEAGTGTGGYTF	TGTGCCAGCAGTGAGGCCGGGACAGGGACAGGGGGCTACACCTTC
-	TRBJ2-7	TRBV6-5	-	CASSYSNRAEQYF	TGTGCCAGCAGTTACTCGAACAGGGCCGAGCAGTACTTC
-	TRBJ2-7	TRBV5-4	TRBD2	CASSAAGTSVRDEQYF	TGTGCCAGCAGCGCCGCCGGGACTAGCGTTAGGGACGAGCAGTACTTC
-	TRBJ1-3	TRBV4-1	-	CASSQGWQGNTIYF	TGCGCCAGCAGCCAAGGTTGGCAGGGAAACACCATATATTTT
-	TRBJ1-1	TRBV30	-	CAWSGQGLENTEAFF	TGTGCCTGGAGTGGTCAGGGGTTGGAGAACACTGAAGCTTTCTTT
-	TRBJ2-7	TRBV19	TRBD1	CASRGSGQGVREQYF	TGTGCCAGTAGGGGTTCCGGGCAGGGGGTTCGAGAGCAGTACTTC
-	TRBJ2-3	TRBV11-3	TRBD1	CASSLGQAGTDTQYF	TGTGCCAGCAGCTTGGGACAGGCGGGGACAGATACGCAGTATTTT
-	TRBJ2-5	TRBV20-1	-	CSARELPTQYF	TGCAGTGCTAGAGAACTCCCGACCCAGTACTTC
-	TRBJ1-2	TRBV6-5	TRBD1	CASSLGQGPNYGYTF	TGTGCCAGCAGTCTGGGACAGGGCCCAAACTATGGCTACACCTTC
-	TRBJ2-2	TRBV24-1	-	CATSDPRRAGTGELFF	TGTGCCACCAGTGATCCCCGCAGGGCCGGCACCGGGGAGCTGTTTTTT
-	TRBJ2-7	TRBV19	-	CASSLRQGYEQYF	TGTGCCAGTAGTCTCCGGCAGGGTTACGAGCAGTACTTC
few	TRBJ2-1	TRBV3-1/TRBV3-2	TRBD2	CASSPLLAGGNNEQFF	TGTGCCAGCAGCCCACTACTAGCGGGGGGGAACAATGAGCAGTTCTTC
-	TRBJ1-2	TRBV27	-	CASGQGFNYGYTF	TGTGCCAGCGGGCAGGGTTTTAACTATGGCTACACCTTC
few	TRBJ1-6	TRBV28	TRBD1	CASSPGQGSYNSPLHF	TGTGCCAGCAGCCCGGGACAGGGATCCTATAATTCACCCCTCCACTTT
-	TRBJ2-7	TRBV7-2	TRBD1	CASSGQGFSDEQYF	TGTGCCAGCAGCGGACAGGGGTTCAGCGACGAGCAGTACTTC
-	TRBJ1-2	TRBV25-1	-	CASSNTGREKNGYTF	TGTGCCAGCAGTAATACAGGGAGGGAAAAAAATGGCTACACCTTC
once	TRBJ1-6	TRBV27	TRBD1	CASSLRGQSSYNSPLHF	TGTGCCAGCAGTTTAAGGGGACAGAGCTCCTATAATTCACCCCTCCACTTT
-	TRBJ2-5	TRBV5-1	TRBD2	CASSPATSGRQETQYF	TGCGCCAGCAGCCCCGCAACTAGCGGGAGACAAGAGACCCAGTACTTC
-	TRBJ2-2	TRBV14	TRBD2	CASSPSGLANTGELFF	TGTGCCAGCAGCCCATCGGGACTAGCGAACACCGGGGAGCTGTTTTTT
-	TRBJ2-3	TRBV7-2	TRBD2	CASSPTGTSSTDTQYF	TGTGCCAGCAGCCCGACAGGGACTAGCAGCACAGATACGCAGTATTTT
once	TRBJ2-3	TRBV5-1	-	CASSLVTGSTDTQYF	TGCGCCAGCAGCTTGGTGACGGGTAGCACAGATACGCAGTATTTT
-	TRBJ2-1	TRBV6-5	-	CASIRRGGNEQFF	TGTGCCAGCATCCGCAGGGGTGGGAATGAGCAGTTCTTC
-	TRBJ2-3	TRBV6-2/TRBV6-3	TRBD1	CASSYGHRGKGTDTQYF	TGTGCCAGCAGTTATGGACACAGGGGGAAAGGGACAGATACGCAGTATTTT
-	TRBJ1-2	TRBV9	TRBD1	CASSRDRYGYTF	TGTGCCAGCAGCCGGGACAGGTATGGCTACACCTTC
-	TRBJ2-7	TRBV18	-	CASSPTAGTYSYEQYF	TGTGCCAGCTCACCTACAGCCGGGACATATTCCTACGAGCAGTACTTC
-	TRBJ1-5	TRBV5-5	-	CASSLQGNQPQHF	TGTGCCAGCAGCTTGCAGGGGAATCAGCCCCAGCATTTT